The present TCR beta chain was sequenced within a study of T cell responses to AZD1222 COVID-19 vaccine. General study points: The study reported that nearly half of spike-specific TCRs target unmutated variant regions. Elevations in Spike-specific TCR breadth and depth followed administration of two AZD1222 doses. Clonal diversity was possibly underestimated, and white British individuals and females predominated among donors.

Sequencing was performed with immunoSEQ multiplex PCR; in TCRdb, only in-frame clones are kept and a portion is missing. The sample includes fewer than 150,000 clones, 88% of them seen just once. From germline, CDR1 is SGDLS and CDR2 YYNGEE. V dropped 7 bases and J dropped 0 bases, with 15 bases sitting between them. CDR3 length equals 15 residues. Regarding this clone: Its target is unknown.

The V gene is TRBV9, the J gene TRBJ2-3, with TRBD2 as a possible D gene (6 bases). This TCR was sampled from an adult who received the AZD1222 COVID-19 vaccine. The specimen was peripheral blood, collected 28 days after the second AZD1222 dose. The CDR3 DNA reads TGTGCCAGCGGACCGGGACTCTCTAGCACAGATACGCAGTATTTT. Protein product: CASGPGLSSTDTQYF.